Listed below are T cell receptor beta chains from one sample, sequenced in a study of PD-L1 blockade in urothelial cancer. Produced via immunoSEQ multiplex PCR; TCRdb's table is partial and in-frame only. Here the sample spans tens of thousands of clones, more than 75% being singletons. The sequencing here drew on PBMCs, taken around atezolizumab (anti-PD-L1) treatment. The receptors were gathered from a man in his 70s with urothelial cancer. Both conserved end residues are part of each CDR3. A D gene is named only where the DNA matches it firmly. Rows may omit the clone size; those that give it use once, few, many or a size class.

D: NA
J: TRBJ2-5
size: NA
V: TRBV11-2
DNA: TGTGCCAGCAGCCCCCTGGCCCAAGGGAGGACCCAGTACTTC
CDR3: CASSPLAQGRTQYF

D: NA
J: TRBJ1-5
size: NA
V: TRBV6-1
DNA: TGTGCCAGCAGTGATCAGGGAAATCAACCGAATCAGCCCCAGCATTTT
CDR3: CASSDQGNQPNQPQHF

D: TRBD2
J: TRBJ2-3
size: NA
V: TRBV15
DNA: TGTGCCACCAGCAGAGATCTAGCGGGGCGAGGGGATACGCAGTATTTT
CDR3: CATSRDLAGRGDTQYF

D: NA
J: TRBJ2-1
size: NA
V: TRBV10-3
DNA: TGTGCCATCAGTGAGACCGACAGCCCCTACAATGAGCAGTTCTTC
CDR3: CAISETDSPYNEQFF

D: TRBD2
J: TRBJ2-7
size: few
V: TRBV28
DNA: TGTGCCAGCATGGCCAGCGGGAGGGCCTACGAGCAGTACTTC
CDR3: CASMASGRAYEQYF

D: TRBD1
J: TRBJ1-5
size: NA
V: TRBV4-2
DNA: TGTGCCAGCAGCCAAGTCACAGGGGGCAATCAGCCCCAGCATTTT
CDR3: CASSQVTGGNQPQHF

D: NA
J: TRBJ2-5
size: few
V: TRBV29-1
DNA: TGCAGCGCACAGGGGTTAAGGAGGGGGAAAGAGACCCAGTACTTC
CDR3: CSAQGLRRGKETQYF

D: TRBD1
J: TRBJ2-7
size: NA
V: TRBV19
DNA: TGTGCCAGTAGCGGACAGGGGGAGCAGTACTTC
CDR3: CASSGQGEQYF

D: TRBD1
J: TRBJ2-2
size: NA
V: TRBV19
DNA: TGTGCCAGTAGTATGGAGACAGGGTACACCGGGGAGCTGTTTTTT
CDR3: CASSMETGYTGELFF

D: NA
J: TRBJ2-1
size: NA
V: TRBV5-4
DNA: TGTGCCAGCAGCCCCTTACAAACCCTTTACAATGAGCAGTTCTTC
CDR3: CASSPLQTLYNEQFF

D: TRBD2
J: TRBJ2-3
size: NA
V: TRBV10-1
DNA: TGCGCCAGCAGTGTGACTAGCGTGAGGGTAACAGATACGCAGTATTTT
CDR3: CASSVTSVRVTDTQYF

D: TRBD1
J: TRBJ2-5
size: NA
V: TRBV29-1
DNA: TGCAGCGTTCCGGGACAGGATCCGTGGACCCAGTACTTC
CDR3: CSVPGQDPWTQYF

D: TRBD2
J: TRBJ2-1
size: NA
V: TRBV18
DNA: TGTGCCAGCTCACCACAGGTCGGGGGGGCCCACAATGAGCAGTTCTTC
CDR3: CASSPQVGGAHNEQFF

D: NA
J: TRBJ1-5
size: NA
V: TRBV19
DNA: TGTGCCAGTAGTTCCCTGGAGAGTGATCTATCAGCCCAGCATTTT
CDR3: CASSSLESDLSAQHF

D: TRBD1
J: TRBJ1-2
size: NA
V: TRBV15
DNA: TGTGCCACCAGCAGAGTAGGGACAGGGGGCGCCTATGGCTACACCTTC
CDR3: CATSRVGTGGAYGYTF

D: TRBD1
J: TRBJ2-7
size: NA
V: TRBV7-2
DNA: TGTGCCAGCAGCTTAGAGAGGACAGGCATCGACGAGCAGTACTTC
CDR3: CASSLERTGIDEQYF

D: TRBD1
J: TRBJ2-1
size: NA
V: TRBV5-6
DNA: TGTGCCAGCAGCTTTCTCACGGGACAGGGGAACAATGAGCAGTTCTTC
CDR3: CASSFLTGQGNNEQFF

D: TRBD1
J: TRBJ1-1
size: NA
V: TRBV7-8
DNA: TGTGCCAGCAGCTTACAGGGGGCGAGCACTGAAGCTTTCTTT
CDR3: CASSLQGASTEAFF

D: TRBD2
J: TRBJ2-7
size: once
V: TRBV5-4
DNA: TGTGCCAGCAGCTTGCTAGCGGGTAGCTCCTACGAGCAGTACTTC
CDR3: CASSLLAGSSYEQYF

D: NA
J: TRBJ2-2
size: NA
V: TRBV6-1
DNA: TGTGCCACCACAGGGCAGACGAACACCGGGGAGCTGTTTTTT
CDR3: CATTGQTNTGELFF

D: TRBD2
J: TRBJ2-3
size: NA
V: TRBV4-2
DNA: TGTGCCAGCAGCCAAGGCGGCCTAGCGGGAGAAGATACGCAGTATTTT
CDR3: CASSQGGLAGEDTQYF

D: NA
J: TRBJ1-5
size: NA
V: TRBV6-5
DNA: TGTGCCAGCAGTACAGTAGGAGGAGAGCCCCAGCATTTT
CDR3: CASSTVGGEPQHF